This T cell receptor (beta chain) was profiled in a study of blood T cell repertoires in COVID-19 (dated by TCRdb to between 2020 and 2021). In the study overall: Samples from collaborators originated in the United States, Italy and Spain and spanned both the acute and convalescent phases of COVID-19. The material from the prospective study consisted of cDNA or gDNA derived from T cells, B-cell-depleted T cells, or PBMCs. The dataset comprised deeply sampled blood TCRbeta repertoires from subjects exposed to, actively infected with, or recovered from COVID-19. A freely available public database, intended as a resource for researchers studying the immune response to SARS-CoV-2, is where the repertoires were released. The samples were drawn from the first 160 participants of the ongoing ImmuneRACE study and from over a thousand subjects provided by 6 global collaborators. Nearly every sample came with metadata listing a de-identified subject ID, COVID-19 status, age in years and sex. Where HLA class I and class II types were available, the types were taken from metadata supplied by the sample provider, not from assay-based typing. Broader findings and caveats from the paper: The quantity of clinical and demographic metadata differed by source and by participant and was supplied without curation.

TCRbeta CDR3 regions were amplified from genomic DNA using the immunoSEQ Assay, a bias-controlled multiplex PCR. Processing in the source paper ran as follows. The number of nucleated cells in each sample was estimated by amplification of reference gene primers within the assay. Sequence reads were collapsed and filtered to measure the absolute abundance of every unique TCRbeta CDR3 rearrangement. For each sample, productive Simpson clonality was calculated as the square root of Simpson's diversity index across productive rearrangements. Here the immuneACCESS table is served through TCRdb, limited to in-frame sequences with V and J called. Missing clones are a known gap in these copies; in checked studies unresolved V genes cover under half, and the rest lacks a known reason. Clonal size and the V and J genes are those of that table, whereas D and trimming came from the DNA. This sample is represented by fewer than 300,000 clones; 70% to 80% of them were singletons. The top ten clonotypes cover around 3.4% of the sample.

Its CDR3 holds 13 amino acids, cysteine through phenylalanine. Of the read, only the CDR3 DNA is kept; its 39 bases are in frame from base 1. V lost 1 base and J lost 8 bases; the stretch between them is 12 bases long. According to the germline V gene, CDR1 reads SGHRS and CDR2 reads YFSETQ. Whole blood was collected in K2EDTA tubes by collaborating institutions according to the institutions' own protocols. For TCRbeta analysis, collaborator samples were shipped as frozen whole blood, as isolated PBMCs, or as DNA extracted from either sample type. A remark on this clone: Its antigen remains undetermined. Base qualities are not recorded, but no much larger clone differs from it by a single base.

Specimen: peripheral blood. The sequence derives from a woman aged 80 or older with acute or convalescent COVID-19. The chain joins TRBV5-1 to TRBJ1-2, and TRBD1 may be the D gene, going by 6 matching bases. The CDR3 has the sequence CASSLRSGEGYTF. DNA sequence: TGCGCCAGCAGCTTGCGGTCAGGGGAAGGCTACACCTTC. Full variable domain (CDR3 extended with the reference TRBV5-1 and TRBJ1-2 proteins): KAGVTQTPRYLIKTRGQQVTLSCSPISGHRSVSWYQQTPGQGLQFLFEYFSETQRNKGNFPGRFSGRQFSNSRSEMNVSTLELGDSALYLCASSLRSGEGYTFGSGTRLTVV.